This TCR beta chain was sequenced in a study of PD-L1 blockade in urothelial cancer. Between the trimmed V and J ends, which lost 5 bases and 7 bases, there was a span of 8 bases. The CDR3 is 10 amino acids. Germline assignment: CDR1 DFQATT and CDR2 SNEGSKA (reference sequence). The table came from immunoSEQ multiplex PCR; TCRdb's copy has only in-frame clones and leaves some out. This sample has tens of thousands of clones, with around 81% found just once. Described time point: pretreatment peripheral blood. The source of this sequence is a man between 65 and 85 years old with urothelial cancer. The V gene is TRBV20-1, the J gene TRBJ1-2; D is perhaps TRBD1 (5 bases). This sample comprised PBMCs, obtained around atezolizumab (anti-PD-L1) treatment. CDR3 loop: CSAGTGGYTF. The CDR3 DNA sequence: TGCAGTGCTGGGACTGGTGGCTACACCTTC.